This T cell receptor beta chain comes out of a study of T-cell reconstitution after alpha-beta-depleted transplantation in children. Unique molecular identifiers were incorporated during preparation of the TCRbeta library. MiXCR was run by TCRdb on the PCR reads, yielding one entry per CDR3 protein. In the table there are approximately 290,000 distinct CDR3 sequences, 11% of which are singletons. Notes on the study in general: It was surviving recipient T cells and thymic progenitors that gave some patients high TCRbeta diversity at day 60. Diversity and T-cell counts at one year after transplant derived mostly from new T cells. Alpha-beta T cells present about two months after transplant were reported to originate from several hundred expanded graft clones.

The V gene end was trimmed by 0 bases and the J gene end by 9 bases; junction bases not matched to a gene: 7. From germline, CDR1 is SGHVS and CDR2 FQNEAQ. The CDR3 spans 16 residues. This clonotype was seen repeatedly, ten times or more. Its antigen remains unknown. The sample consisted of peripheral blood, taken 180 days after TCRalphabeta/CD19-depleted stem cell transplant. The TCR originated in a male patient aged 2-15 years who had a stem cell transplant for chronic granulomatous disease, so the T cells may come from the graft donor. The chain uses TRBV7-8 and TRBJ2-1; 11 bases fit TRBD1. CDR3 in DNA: TGTGCCAGCAGCTTAGCGTCGGACAGGGGGCGCCTTGAGCAGTTCTTC. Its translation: CASSLASDRGRLEQFF.